One sample yielded the 31 T cell receptor beta chains listed below, sequenced in a study of T-cell memory formation after mild COVID-19. One entry per CDR3 protein, called by TCRdb with MiXCR from the 5' RACE reads. The sample yields around 200,000 distinct CDR3 sequences, more than 25% seen once. Specimen: PBMCs or a T cell subset sorted from them (not recorded which). These receptors were obtained from an adult woman who had mild COVID-19 (a few samples of this study predate the infection). Cell type and time point are not known.

This clonotype turned up a few times. This sequence joins TRBV29-1 and TRBJ1-2; no firm D call. The CDR3 consists of 9 residues. V lost 7 bases and J lost 8, with 8 bases in between. Looked up from germline, CDR1 is SQVTM and CDR2 is ANQGSEA. The CDR3 region is CSDRQGYTF. CDR3 coding DNA: TGCAGCGATCGGCAGGGCTACACCTTC.

The chain carries TRBV7-3 and TRBJ2-5; no firm D call. Germline assignment: CDR1 SGHTA and CDR2 FQGTGA. V was cut by 0 bases and J by 5 bases, with 7 bases left in between. CDR3 size: 13 residues. Here the CDR3 DNA reads TGTGCCAGCAGCTTAACGGTGAAGGAGACCCAGTACTTC. Protein: CASSLTVKETQYF.

This sequence joins TRBV20-1 and TRBJ2-1, with TRBD1 matching over 7 bases. In germline, CDR1 is DFQATT, CDR2 SNEGSKA (reference sequence). The CDR3 consists of 15 residues. Trimming cost V 5 bases and J 2 bases; bases outside gene matches: 9. CDR3 residues: CSAGWDSVTYNEQFF. As DNA, the CDR3 is TGCAGTGCTGGTTGGGACAGCGTTACCTACAATGAGCAGTTCTTC.

A few counts support this clonotype. The V and J genes are TRBV7-2 and TRBJ2-3; D is perhaps TRBD1 (5 bases). The V and J ends lost 3 bases and 1 base respectively, with 20 bases between them. CDR3 length equals 18 residues. Germline V gives CDR1 SGHTA, CDR2 FQGNSA. CDR3 protein: CASSFRALKLSRTDTQYF. Written as DNA, the CDR3 is TGTGCCAGCAGCTTCAGGGCCCTCAAACTCTCTCGCACAGATACGCAGTATTTT.

The chain joins TRBV7-9 to TRBJ2-1; D is unclear. This CDR3 region has 12 residues. The ends were cut back, 5 bases at V and 8 bases at J, with 10 bases in the middle. Germline V CDR1 and CDR2: SEHNR, FQNEAQ (reference sequence). The CDR3 sequence is CASSLTNDEQFF. The CDR3 coding sequence is TGTGCCAGCAGCCTCACGAACGATGAGCAGTTCTTC.

The chain uses TRBV5-6 and TRBJ2-7; TRBD1 might be the D (6 bases). The germline V gene encodes CDR1 SGHDT and CDR2 YYEEEE. With 4 bases removed from V and 6 bases from J, the gap between germline ends came to 14 bases. This CDR3 has 13 amino acids. For the CDR3, the DNA is TGTGCCAGCAGCGCCGCATCAGGGGTCGAGCAGTACTTC. Translation gives CASSAASGVEQYF. Filled out from reference TRBV5-6 and TRBJ2-7, the complete variable domain reads DAGVTQSPTHLIKTRGQQVTLRCSPKSGHDTVSWYQQALGQGPQFIFQYYEEEERQRGNFPDRFSGHQFPNYSSELNVNALLLGDSALYLCASSAASGVEQYFGPGTRLTVT.

In DNA form, the CDR3 reads TGTGCCACCAGTGATTTTAGCAATGAGCAGTTCTTC. Translated, it gives CATSDFSNEQFF. This chain links TRBV24-1 with TRBJ2-1; D call uncertain. V gave up 1 base and J gave up 6 bases, with 3 bases separating them. CDR3 size: 12 residues. From germline, CDR1 is KGHDR and CDR2 SFDVKD.

This sequence joins TRBV5-1 and TRBJ2-1; D is possibly TRBD1 (5 bases). The J call may be mistaken, given a closer DNA end match to TRBJ2-7. The germline V gene encodes CDR1 SGHRS and CDR2 YFSETQ. This CDR3 comprises 14 residues. This chain's CDR3 is CASSVPRASNEQYF. The CDR3 bases are TGCGCCAGCAGCGTACCCAGGGCGAGCAATGAGCAGTACTTC.

The chain couples TRBV20-1 to TRBJ1-5, with 8 bases matching TRBD1. The CDR3 length is 15 residues. The ends lost 2 bases at V and 4 bases at J; junction bases unmatched: 7. Germline assignment: CDR1 DFQATT and CDR2 SNEGSKA (reference sequence). CDR3 nucleotide sequence: TGCAGTGCTAGATCCAGGGGGCGAGGTAATCAGCCCCAGCATTTT. It is translated as CSARSRGRGNQPQHF.

The V and J genes are TRBV7-9 and TRBJ2-1, with TRBD1 identical over 7 bases. CDR3 length: 18 amino acids. Germline V gene data show CDR1 as SEHNR and CDR2 as FQNEAQ (reference sequence). V shed 1 base, J shed 2 bases, and the junction held 11 bases outside the gene matches. CDR3 nucleotide sequence: TGTGCCAGCAGCTTAGTATACGGCAGGGGGATAACCTACAATGAGCAGTTCTTC. This sequence encodes CASSLVYGRGITYNEQFF. Full variable domain (missing parts from reference TRBV7-9 and TRBJ2-1): DTGVSQNPRHKITKRGQNVTFRCDPISEHNRLYWYRQTLGQGPEFLTYFQNEAQLEKSRLLSDRFSAERPKGSFSTLEIQRTEQGDSAMYLCASSLVYGRGITYNEQFFGPGTRLTVL.

This chain connects TRBV18 to TRBJ2-7; 10 positions match TRBD1. The CDR3 length is 15 residues. V was clipped by 0 bases and J by 2 bases; unmatched bases: 1. Germline CDR1 reads KGHSH; CDR2 reads LQKENI. CDR3 DNA sequence: TGTGCCAGCTCACCACCGGGACAGGGGACCTACGAGCAGTACTTC. This encodes CASSPPGQGTYEQYF.

The chain uses TRBV7-9 and TRBJ2-5; D possibly corresponds to TRBD2 (5 bases). The CDR3 sequence is 14 residues long. Germline V gene lookup returns CDR1 SEHNR and CDR2 FQNEAQ (reference sequence). Deletions cut 1 base from V and 2 bases from J, with 8 bases between. The DNA of the CDR3 is TGTGCCAGCAGCTTAGATAGCGTACAAGAGACCCAGTACTTC. This encodes CASSLDSVQETQYF.

This clonotype was recorded a few times. This chain links TRBV20-1 with TRBJ2-7, with no clear D. The CDR3 has 14 amino acids. V lost 0 bases to trimming and J lost 4 bases, with 13 bases between them. CDR1 and CDR2 from the germline V gene are DFQATT and SNEGSKA (reference sequence). In DNA form, the CDR3 reads TGCAGTGCTAGAGACCCCAGTCGAGGATACGAGCAGTACTTC. Its protein is CSARDPSRGYEQYF.

The sample holds a few counts of this clonotype. V usage is TRBV9 and J usage is TRBJ1-1; D remains unclear. This CDR3 is built from 14 residues. V lost 0 bases and J 6 bases, leaving 12 bases between the germline ends. Germline CDR1 and CDR2: SGDLS and YYNGEE. The DNA of the CDR3 is TGTGCCAGCAGCGTAGTTACAGCTGGTCCTGAAGCTTTCTTT. The encoded protein is CASSVVTAGPEAFF.

This clonotype has only a few counts. The rearrangement joins TRBV7-3 to TRBJ1-4; D not resolved. This CDR3 contains 15 residues. The germline V gene encodes CDR1 SGHTA and CDR2 FQGTGA. Deletions cut 1 base from V and 4 bases from J, with 10 bases between. The CDR3 region is CASSLRPVLNEKLFF. The DNA for the CDR3 is TGTGCCAGCAGCTTAAGGCCCGTTCTTAATGAAAAACTGTTTTTT.

The chain combines TRBV7-2 with TRBJ2-2; 9 positions agree with TRBD2. This CDR3 is 16 amino acids long. Germline CDR1 SGHTA, CDR2 FQGNSA. V shed 5 bases and J 1 base; nucleotides not matched to a gene: 5. This CDR3 is CASSPQLAGNTGELFF. DNA for the CDR3: TGTGCCAGCAGCCCCCAACTAGCGGGGAACACCGGGGAGCTGTTTTTT.

J is TRBJ1-2 and V is TRBV29-1; D might be TRBD1 (5 bases). CDR3 length: 12 residues. In germline, CDR1 is SQVTM, CDR2 ANQGSEA. Trimming removed 3 bases from V and 4 bases from J, with 9 bases in between. CDR3 sequence: CSVEGDIYGYTF. In DNA, the CDR3 is TGCAGCGTTGAGGGGGATATCTATGGCTACACCTTC.

As DNA, the CDR3 is TGTGCCAGCAGTTTATGGGACCCCACACGTGAGCAGTTCTTC. Translating gives CASSLWDPTREQFF. The chain carries TRBV27 and TRBJ2-1; either TRBD1 or TRBD2 may fit D (5 bases each). The CDR3 consists of 14 residues. Germline V CDR1 and CDR2: MNHEY, SMNVEV (reference sequence). Trimming removed 1 base at V and 9 bases at J, with 13 bases between.

This chain joins TRBV12-3 or TRBV12-4 and TRBJ1-2; a possible D gene is TRBD1 (6 bases). This CDR3 spans 12 amino acids. Trimming stripped 5 bases from V and 6 bases from J, with 10 bases between. The CDR3 DNA is TGTGCCAGCAGTCAGGACAGTCATGGCTACACCTTC. It specifies CASSQDSHGYTF.

This clonotype was counted many times. This rearrangement joins TRBV29-1 to TRBJ2-1, with TRBD2 identical over 7 bases. Looked up from germline, CDR1 is SQVTM and CDR2 is ANQGSEA. This CDR3 has 15 residues. The V gene end was trimmed by 5 bases and the J gene end by 0 bases; junction bases not matched to a gene: 7. The CDR3, as DNA: TGCAGCGTTCTAGCGGAAGTAAGCTCCTACAATGAGCAGTTCTTC. It codes for CSVLAEVSSYNEQFF.

The V and J genes are TRBV15 and TRBJ2-1; TRBD1 is a possible D gene (5 bases). The CDR3 is 13 amino acids. CDR1 and CDR2 (germline): LNHNV, YYDKDF (reference sequence). V was shortened by 5 bases and J by 9 bases, with 14 bases between the two germline ends. CDR3 sequence reads: CATSSQIGVEQFF. DNA of the CDR3: TGTGCCACCAGCTCTCAGATAGGGGTTGAGCAGTTCTTC.

This clonotype was observed a few times. The chain uses TRBV20-1 and TRBJ2-1; TRBD1 matches 11 bases. Germline V CDR1 and CDR2: DFQATT, SNEGSKA (reference sequence). This CDR3 has 14 amino acids. CDR3 in DNA: TGCAGCCCAACTGGACAGGGGGCAAGCAATGAGCAGTTCTTC. Translated: CSPTGQGASNEQFF.

This clonotype was recorded a few times. The V and J genes are TRBV7-9 and TRBJ1-4; D is unclear. V lost 5 bases and J lost 8, with 18 bases in between. The germline V gene encodes CDR1 SEHNR and CDR2 FQNEAQ (reference sequence). The CDR3 spans 15 residues. CDR3 nucleotide sequence: TGTGCCAGCAGCCCCAGTCCGTTTCGAGGGGAAAAACTGTTTTTT. Its translation is CASSPSPFRGEKLFF.

This clonotype was found a few times. The V gene is TRBV5-1, the J gene TRBJ2-1, with 10 nucleotides matching TRBD2. Germline CDR1 and CDR2: SGHRS and YFSETQ. V shed 1 base and J 0 bases; nucleotides not matched to a gene: 4. This CDR3 is built from 17 residues. The CDR3 here is CASSLTSGATSYNEQFF. The CDR3 DNA sequence: TGCGCCAGCAGCTTGACTAGCGGGGCCACCTCCTACAATGAGCAGTTCTTC. Full variable domain (remainder filled in from reference TRBV5-1 and TRBJ2-1): KAGVTQTPRYLIKTRGQQVTLSCSPISGHRSVSWYQQTPGQGLQFLFEYFSETQRNKGNFPGRFSGRQFSNSRSEMNVSTLELGDSALYLCASSLTSGATSYNEQFFGPGTRLTVL.

The chain recombines TRBV5-1 with TRBJ2-5; tentative D call: TRBD1 (6 bases). V gave up 4 bases and J gave up 3 bases, with 16 bases separating them. Germline V lookup: CDR1 SGHRS, CDR2 YFSETQ. CDR3 length: 15 residues. CDR3 nucleotide sequence: TGCGCCAGCAGCCCCGAAGGATGGACAGAAGAGACCCAGTACTTC. Translating it yields CASSPEGWTEETQYF.

J is TRBJ2-5 and V is TRBV12-3 or TRBV12-4; no clear D gene. The CDR3 has 13 residues. Trimming took off 4 bases at V and 5 bases at J, with 11 bases between the two ends. The CDR3 nucleotides are TGTGCCAGCAGTTCGACTGCGAGGGAGACCCAGTACTTC. This gives the protein CASSSTARETQYF.

There are a few counts of this clonotype. V and J are TRBV7-8 and TRBJ1-2; 11 nucleotides align to TRBD1. V gave up 3 bases and J gave up 4 bases; unmatched junction bases: 1. Germline-derived CDR1 and CDR2 are SGHVS and FQNEAQ. The CDR3 is made up of 14 amino acids. CDR3 DNA sequence: TGTGCCAGCAGCTTTGGACAGGGGGCCTATGGCTACACCTTC. Its protein product is CASSFGQGAYGYTF.

The V call is TRBV23-1, the J call TRBJ2-3; D uncertain. TRBV23-1 is an ORF for which the function is uncertain. CDR3 length equals 17 residues. V was trimmed by 4 bases and J by 2 bases, leaving 19 bases between them. The CDR3 spells CASSRPYPGGITDTQYF. As DNA, the CDR3 is TGCGCCAGCAGTCGCCCATATCCAGGTGGCATCACAGATACGCAGTATTTT.

The chain recombines TRBV5-1 with TRBJ1-3, with unresolved D. V lost 5 bases to trimming and J lost 0 bases, with 9 bases between them. Per the germline V gene, CDR1 is SGHRS and CDR2 is YFSETQ. The CDR3 is 14 residues long. CDR3 sequence (DNA): TGCGCCAGCAGAACCGAGATCTCTGGAAACACCATATATTTT. It yields the protein CASRTEISGNTIYF.

This clonotype turned up a few times. J is TRBJ2-7 and V is TRBV12-3 or TRBV12-4; 8 bases line up with TRBD1. The CDR3 is 15 residues long. Germline trimming cut 6 bases from V and 2 bases from J; bases unmatched to any gene: 9. In DNA form, the CDR3 reads TGTGCCAGCAGCAAGACAGGGGTTGGTCCCTACGAGCAGTACTTC. Translating gives CASSKTGVGPYEQYF.

This clonotype was detected only a few times. The chain combines TRBV20-1 with TRBJ2-3; TRBD2 is a possible D gene (5 bases). The germline V and J ends were trimmed by 6 bases and 1 base, with 14 bases remaining between them. The germline gives CDR1 DFQATT, CDR2 SNEGSKA (reference sequence). The CDR3 has 14 amino acids. DNA for the CDR3: TGCAGTGCCGTCACGGGGATAGGCACAGATACGCAGTATTTT. Translated, it gives CSAVTGIGTDTQYF.